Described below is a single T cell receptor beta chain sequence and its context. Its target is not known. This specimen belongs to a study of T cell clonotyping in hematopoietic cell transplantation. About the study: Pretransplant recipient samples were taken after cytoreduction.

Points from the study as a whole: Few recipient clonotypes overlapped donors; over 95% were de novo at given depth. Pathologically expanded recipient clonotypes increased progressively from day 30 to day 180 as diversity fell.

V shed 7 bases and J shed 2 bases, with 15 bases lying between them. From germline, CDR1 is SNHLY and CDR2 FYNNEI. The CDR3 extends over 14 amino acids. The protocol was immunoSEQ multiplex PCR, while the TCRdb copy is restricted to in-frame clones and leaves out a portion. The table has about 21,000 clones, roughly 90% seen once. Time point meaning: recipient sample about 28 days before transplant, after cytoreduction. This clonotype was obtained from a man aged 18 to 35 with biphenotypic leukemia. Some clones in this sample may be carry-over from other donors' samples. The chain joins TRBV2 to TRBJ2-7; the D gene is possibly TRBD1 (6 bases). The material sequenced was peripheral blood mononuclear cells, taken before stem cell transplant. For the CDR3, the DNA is TGTGCCAGCACCCGGGACACGGATACCTACGAGCAGTACTTC. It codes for CASTRDTDTYEQYF.